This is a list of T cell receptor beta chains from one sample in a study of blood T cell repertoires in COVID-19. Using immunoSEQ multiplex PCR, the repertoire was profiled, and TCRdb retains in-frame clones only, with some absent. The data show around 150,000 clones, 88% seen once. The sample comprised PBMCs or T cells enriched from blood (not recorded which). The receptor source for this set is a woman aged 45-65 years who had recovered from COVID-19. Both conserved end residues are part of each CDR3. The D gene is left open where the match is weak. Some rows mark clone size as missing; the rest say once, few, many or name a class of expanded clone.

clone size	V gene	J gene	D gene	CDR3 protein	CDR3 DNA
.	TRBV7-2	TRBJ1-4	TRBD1	CASSLQGTGGPSVKGLFF	TGTGCCAGCAGCCTCCAGGGGACAGGGGGACCCTCGGTGAAAGGACTGTTTTTT
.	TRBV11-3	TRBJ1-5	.	CASSLGRTRSNQPQHF	TGTGCCAGCAGCTTAGGCAGGACACGTAGCAATCAGCCCCAGCATTTT
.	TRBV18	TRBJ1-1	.	CASSSTGGSTEAFF	TGTGCCAGCTCATCGACCGGGGGAAGCACTGAAGCTTTCTTT
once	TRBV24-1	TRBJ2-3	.	CATSDTISSDTQYF	TGTGCCACCAGTGATACAATTTCCTCAGATACGCAGTATTTT
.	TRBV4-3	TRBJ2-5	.	CASSQVRGTGETQYF	TGCGCCAGCAGCCAAGTTCGGGGGACGGGGGAGACCCAGTACTTC
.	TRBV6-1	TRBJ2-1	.	CASSDRLGTANEQFF	TGTGCCAGCAGTGATCGGCTCGGGACTGCTAATGAGCAGTTCTTC
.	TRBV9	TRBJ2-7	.	CASSVEPIQNYEQYF	TGTGCCAGCAGCGTAGAGCCTATTCAAAACTACGAGCAGTACTTC
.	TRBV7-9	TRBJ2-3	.	CASSFLVQALSTDTQYF	TGTGCCAGCAGCTTCCTCGTTCAGGCGTTAAGCACAGATACGCAGTATTTT
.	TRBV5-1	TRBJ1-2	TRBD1	CASSDGRQGAGYTF	TGCGCCAGCAGCGACGGCAGACAGGGGGCTGGCTACACCTTC
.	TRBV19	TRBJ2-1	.	CASTGAYNEQFF	TGTGCCAGTACAGGGGCTTACAATGAGCAGTTCTTC
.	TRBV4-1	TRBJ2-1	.	CASSQGSDPSYNEQFF	TGCGCCAGCAGCCAAGGTAGCGACCCCTCCTACAATGAGCAGTTCTTC
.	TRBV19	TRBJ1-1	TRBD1	CASSLLRGQGNTEAFF	TGTGCCAGTTCACTTCTTCGGGGACAGGGGAACACTGAAGCTTTCTTT
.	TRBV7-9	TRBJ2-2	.	CASSTDPGTGELFF	TGTGCCAGCAGCACAGATCCAGGCACCGGGGAGCTGTTTTTT
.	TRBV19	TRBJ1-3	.	CASSIDNSYSGNTIYF	TGTGCCAGTAGTATAGATAACAGCTACTCTGGAAACACCATATATTTT
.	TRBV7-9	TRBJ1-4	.	CASSEMGLYEKLFF	TGTGCCAGCAGCGAAATGGGACTTTACGAAAAACTGTTTTTT
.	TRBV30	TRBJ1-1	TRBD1	CAWSVQGKFEAFF	TGTGCCTGGAGTGTACAGGGGAAATTTGAAGCTTTCTTT
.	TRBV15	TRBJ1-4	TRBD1	CATSRPGQGKGTNEKLFF	TGTGCCACCAGCAGACCTGGACAGGGCAAAGGGACTAATGAAAAACTGTTTTTT
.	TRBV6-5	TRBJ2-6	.	CATRESGANVLTF	TGTGCCACCAGGGAGTCTGGGGCCAACGTCCTGACTTTC
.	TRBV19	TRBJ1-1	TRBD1	CASSSWDSLNTEAFF	TGTGCCAGTAGTTCTTGGGACAGCTTGAACACTGAAGCTTTCTTT
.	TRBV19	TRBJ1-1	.	CASTGGSWAGAFF	TGTGCCAGCACTGGGGGGAGCTGGGCGGGAGCTTTCTTT
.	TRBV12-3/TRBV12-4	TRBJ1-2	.	CASSLGAREGYTF	TGTGCCAGCAGTTTGGGGGCGCGTGAGGGCTACACCTTC
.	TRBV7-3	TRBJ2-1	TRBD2	CASSPHGTSGGNNEQFF	TGTGCCAGCAGCCCACATGGGACTAGCGGGGGAAACAATGAGCAGTTCTTC
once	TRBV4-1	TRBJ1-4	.	CASSPREGLLTDEKLFF	TGCGCCAGCAGCCCTCGAGAGGGTCTATTAACGGATGAAAAACTGTTTTTT
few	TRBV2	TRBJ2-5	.	CASPPGGGETQYF	TGTGCCAGCCCTCCGGGGGGCGGTGAGACCCAGTACTTC
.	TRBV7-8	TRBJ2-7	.	CASSRILAEGAYEQYF	TGTGCCAGCAGCCGAATCCTAGCCGAGGGAGCCTACGAGCAGTACTTC
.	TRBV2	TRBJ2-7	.	CASSETQGNGGEQYF	TGTGCCAGCAGTGAAACACAGGGCAACGGAGGTGAGCAGTACTTC
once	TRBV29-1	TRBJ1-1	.	CSVRTVNTEAFF	TGCAGCGTACGGACAGTGAACACTGAAGCTTTCTTT
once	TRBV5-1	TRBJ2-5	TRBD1	CASSHQTGTGGGQTQYF	TGCGCCAGCAGCCACCAAACCGGGACAGGGGGCGGACAGACCCAGTACTTC